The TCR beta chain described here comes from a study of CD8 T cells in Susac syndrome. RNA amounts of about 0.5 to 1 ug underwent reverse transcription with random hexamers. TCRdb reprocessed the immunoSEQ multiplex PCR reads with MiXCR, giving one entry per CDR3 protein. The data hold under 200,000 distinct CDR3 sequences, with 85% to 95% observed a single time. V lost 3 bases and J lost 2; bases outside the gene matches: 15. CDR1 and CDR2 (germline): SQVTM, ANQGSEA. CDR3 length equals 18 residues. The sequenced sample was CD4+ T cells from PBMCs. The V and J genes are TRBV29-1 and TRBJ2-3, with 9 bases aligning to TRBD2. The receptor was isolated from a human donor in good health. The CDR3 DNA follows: TGCAGCGTTGATAGGGCCCGGTTAGCGGGGGACTACACAGATACGCAGTATTTT. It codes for CSVDRARLAGDYTDTQYF.